This T cell receptor beta chain was recovered during a study of blood T cells in healthy people across ages. Study-wide results and caveats: TCR beta diversity was tightly associated with the proportion of naive T cells. With donor CMV status unknown, expanded clonotype changes were possibly confounded.

A note on this clonotype: Its antigen is unknown.

A second roughly 7 to 12 cycle PCR used barcoded and J-beta primers. The template-switch adaptor, which had 12 random nucleotides, put a tag on each cDNA molecule. Each CDR3 protein gets one entry after TCRdb re-called the 5' RACE reads with MiXCR. The repertoire has about 1,500,000 distinct CDR3 sequences, roughly 28% of them found once; the top ten carry 7% to 9%. CDR3 length equals 15 residues. V was trimmed by 3 bases and J by 2 bases, leaving 14 bases between them. CDR1 and CDR2 from the germline V gene are GTSNPN and SVGIG (reference sequence). Peripheral blood samples of roughly 9.9 milliliters were drawn from each donor.

The sequenced sample consisted of blood. The chain links TRBV30 to TRBJ2-1, with TRBD1 as a possible D gene (5 bases). This TCR was sampled from a woman aged 25 to 39 in good health. CDR3 nucleotides: TGTGCCTGGAGCCTGACAGACCCAGCCTACAATGAGCAGTTCTTC. Protein: CAWSLTDPAYNEQFF. Supplemented by reference TRBV30 and TRBJ2-1, the full variable domain reads SQTIHQWPATLVQPVGSPLSLECTVEGTSNPNLYWYRQAAGRGLQLLFYSVGIGQISSEVPQNLSASRPQDRQFILSSKKLLLSDSGFYLCAWSLTDPAYNEQFFGPGTRLTVL.